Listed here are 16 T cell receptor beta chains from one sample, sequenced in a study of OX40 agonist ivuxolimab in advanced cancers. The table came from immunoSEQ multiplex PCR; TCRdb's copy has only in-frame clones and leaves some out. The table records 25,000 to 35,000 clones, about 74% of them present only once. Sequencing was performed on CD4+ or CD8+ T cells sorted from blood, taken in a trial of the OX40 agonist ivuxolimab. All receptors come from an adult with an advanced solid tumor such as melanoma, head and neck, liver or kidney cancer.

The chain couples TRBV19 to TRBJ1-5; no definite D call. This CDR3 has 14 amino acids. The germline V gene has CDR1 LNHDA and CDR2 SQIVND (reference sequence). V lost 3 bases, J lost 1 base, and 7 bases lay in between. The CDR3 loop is CASSIPYSNQPQHF. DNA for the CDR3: TGTGCCAGTAGTATTCCATACAGCAATCAGCCCCAGCATTTT. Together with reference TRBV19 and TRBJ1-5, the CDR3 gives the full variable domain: DGGITQSPKYLFRKEGQNVTLSCEQNLNHDAMYWYRQDPGQGLRLIYYSQIVNDFQKGDIAEGYSVSREKKESFPLTVTSAQKNPTAFYLCASSIPYSNQPQHFGDGTRLSIL.

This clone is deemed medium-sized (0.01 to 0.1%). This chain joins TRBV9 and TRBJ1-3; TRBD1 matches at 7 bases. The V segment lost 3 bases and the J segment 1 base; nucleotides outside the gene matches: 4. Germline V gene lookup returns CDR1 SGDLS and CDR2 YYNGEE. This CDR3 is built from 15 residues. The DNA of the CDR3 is TGTGCCAGCAGCGAGACAGGGAGTTCTGGAAACACCATATATTTT. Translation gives CASSETGSSGNTIYF.

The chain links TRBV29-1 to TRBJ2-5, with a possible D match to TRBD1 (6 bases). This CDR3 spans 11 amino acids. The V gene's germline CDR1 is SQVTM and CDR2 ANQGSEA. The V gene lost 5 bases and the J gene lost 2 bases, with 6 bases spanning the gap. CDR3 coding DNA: TGCAGCGTTACAGGGCAAGAGACCCAGTACTTC. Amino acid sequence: CSVTGQETQYF. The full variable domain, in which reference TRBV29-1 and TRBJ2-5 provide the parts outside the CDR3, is SAVISQKPSRDICQRGTSLTIQCQVDSQVTMMFWYRQQPGQSLTLIATANQGSEATYESGFVIDKFPISRPNLTFSTLTVSNMSPEDSSIYLCSVTGQETQYFGPGTRLLVL.

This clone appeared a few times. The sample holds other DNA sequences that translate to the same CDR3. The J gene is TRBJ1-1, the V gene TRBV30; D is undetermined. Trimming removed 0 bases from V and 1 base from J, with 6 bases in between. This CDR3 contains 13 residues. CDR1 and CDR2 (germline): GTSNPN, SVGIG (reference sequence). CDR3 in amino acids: CAWSVGQNTEAFF. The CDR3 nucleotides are TGTGCCTGGAGTGTAGGGCAGAACACTGAAGCTTTCTTT.

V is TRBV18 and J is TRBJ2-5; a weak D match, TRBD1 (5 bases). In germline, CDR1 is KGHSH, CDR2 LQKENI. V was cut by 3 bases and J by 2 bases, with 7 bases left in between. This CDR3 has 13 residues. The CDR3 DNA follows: TGTGCCAGCTCACCCCAGGGTCAAGAGACCCAGTACTTC. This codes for CASSPQGQETQYF.

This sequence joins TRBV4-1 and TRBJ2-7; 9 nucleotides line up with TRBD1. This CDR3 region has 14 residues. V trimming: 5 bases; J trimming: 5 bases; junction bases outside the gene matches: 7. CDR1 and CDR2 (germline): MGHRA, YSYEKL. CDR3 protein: CASSTRTGDDEQYF. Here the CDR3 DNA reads TGCGCCAGCAGCACCCGGACAGGGGATGACGAGCAGTACTTC.

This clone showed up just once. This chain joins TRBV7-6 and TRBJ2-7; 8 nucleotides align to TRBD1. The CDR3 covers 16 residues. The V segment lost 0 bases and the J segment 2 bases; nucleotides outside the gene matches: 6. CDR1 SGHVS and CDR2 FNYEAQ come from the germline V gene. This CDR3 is CASSLASGGQTYEQYF. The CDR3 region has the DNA TGTGCCAGCAGCTTAGCTTCAGGGGGCCAAACCTACGAGCAGTACTTC.

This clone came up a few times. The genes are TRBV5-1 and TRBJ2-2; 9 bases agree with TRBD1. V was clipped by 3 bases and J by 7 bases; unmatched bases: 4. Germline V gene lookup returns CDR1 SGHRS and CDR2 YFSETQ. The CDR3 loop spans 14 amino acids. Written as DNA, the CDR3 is TGCGCCAGCAGCTCGGACAGGGGAGACGGGGAGCTGTTTTTT. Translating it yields CASSSDRGDGELFF.

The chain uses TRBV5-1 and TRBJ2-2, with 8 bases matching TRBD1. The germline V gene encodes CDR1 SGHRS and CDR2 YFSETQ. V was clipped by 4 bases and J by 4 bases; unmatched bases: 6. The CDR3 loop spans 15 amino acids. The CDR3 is CASSRGTGGTGELFF. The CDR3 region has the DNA TGCGCCAGCAGCCGGGGAACAGGGGGCACCGGGGAGCTGTTTTTT.

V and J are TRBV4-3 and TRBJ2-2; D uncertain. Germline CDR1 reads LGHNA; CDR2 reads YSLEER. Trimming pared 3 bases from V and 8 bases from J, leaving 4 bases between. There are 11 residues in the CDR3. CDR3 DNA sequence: TGCGCCAGCAGCCACTTTGGGGAGCTGTTTTTT. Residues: CASSHFGELFF.

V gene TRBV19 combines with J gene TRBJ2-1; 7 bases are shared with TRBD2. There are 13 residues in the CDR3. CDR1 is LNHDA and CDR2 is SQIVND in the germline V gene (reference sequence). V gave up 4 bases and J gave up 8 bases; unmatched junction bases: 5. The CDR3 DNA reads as TGTGCCAGTAGTAAACTAGCGTTGGATGAGCAGTTCTTC. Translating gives CASSKLALDEQFF.

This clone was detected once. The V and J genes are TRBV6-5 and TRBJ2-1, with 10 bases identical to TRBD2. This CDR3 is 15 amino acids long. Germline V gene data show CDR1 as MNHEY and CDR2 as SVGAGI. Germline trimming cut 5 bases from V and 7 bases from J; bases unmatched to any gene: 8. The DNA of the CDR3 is TGTGCCAGCAGTAAACAGCGGGGGGGCTCGAATGAGCAGTTCTTC. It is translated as CASSKQRGGSNEQFF.

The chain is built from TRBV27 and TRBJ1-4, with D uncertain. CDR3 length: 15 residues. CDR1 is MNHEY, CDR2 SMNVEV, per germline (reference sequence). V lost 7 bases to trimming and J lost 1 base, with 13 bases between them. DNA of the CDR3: TGTGCCAGCACCTTACGTTGGGGAACTAATGAAAAACTGTTTTTT. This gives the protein CASTLRWGTNEKLFF.

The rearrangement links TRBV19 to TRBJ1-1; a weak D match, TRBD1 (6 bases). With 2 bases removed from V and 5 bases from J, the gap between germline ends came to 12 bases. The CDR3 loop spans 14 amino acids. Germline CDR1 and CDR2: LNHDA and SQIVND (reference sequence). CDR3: CASSISGVGTEAFF. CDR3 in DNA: TGTGCCAGTAGTATATCAGGGGTAGGGACTGAAGCTTTCTTT.

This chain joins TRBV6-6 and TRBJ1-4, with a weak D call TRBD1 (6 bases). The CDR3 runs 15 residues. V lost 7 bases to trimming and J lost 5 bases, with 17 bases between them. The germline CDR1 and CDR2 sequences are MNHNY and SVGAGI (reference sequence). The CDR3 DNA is TGTGCCAGCATCGGAGACAGGTTAGGGAATGAAAAACTGTTTTTT. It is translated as CASIGDRLGNEKLFF.

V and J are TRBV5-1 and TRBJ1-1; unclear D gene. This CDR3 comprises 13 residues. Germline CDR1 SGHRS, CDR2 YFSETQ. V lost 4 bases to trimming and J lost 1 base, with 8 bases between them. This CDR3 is CASSRTANTEAFF. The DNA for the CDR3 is TGCGCCAGCAGCAGAACAGCGAACACTGAAGCTTTCTTT.